A selection of T cell receptor beta chains follows, all from one sample in a study of shared clonotypes between healthy human individuals. Clones were sequenced by immunoSEQ multiplex PCR, and TCRdb holds only the in-frame ones, with some missing. The sample has millions of clones, about 92% seen once. The source material was naive CD4+ T cells sorted from blood. The receptors were gathered from a man younger than 35 in good health. CDR3s include the opening cysteine and the closing phenylalanine or tryptophan. D genes are given only for firm matches. Only part of the rows carry a size: once, few, many, or a class if the clone is expanded.

abundance,v_gene,d_gene,CDR3aa
-,TRBV6-1,TRBD1,CASTQRGQGIETQYF
-,TRBV5-8,-,CASSLMGQPQHF
-,TRBV18,-,CASSLRDGAGSYGYTF
-,TRBV30,TRBD2,CASDKGTSGRTGELFF
-,TRBV28,TRBD1,CASSSRGPRETQYF
once,TRBV14,TRBD1,CASTLSQGDEQFF
-,TRBV7-2,-,CASSLRGRGGPSTDTQYF
few,TRBV6-1,TRBD1,CASSGQGNYGYTF
-,TRBV10-3,-,CAISPHEDSGNTIYF
-,TRBV28,TRBD1,CASSQGAPAEAFF
-,TRBV6-1,-,CASRRKMPETQYF
-,TRBV5-6,-,CASSGFPQETQYF
-,TRBV27,-,CASSSRGGFYEQYF
once,TRBV2,-,CASSGGAGSHSYEQYF
-,TRBV27,-,CASSLGGVGWMNTEAFF
-,TRBV14,-,CASSHRSAGAYTDTQYF
-,TRBV30,TRBD2,CAWSLAVASQYF
-,TRBV30,TRBD1,CAWEQGGGQPQHF
-,TRBV7-2,-,CASSRNGYTF
-,TRBV7-9,-,CASSLAGPAGQPQHF
-,TRBV4-3,TRBD2,CASSQAQVGLAGEGDTQYF
-,TRBV5-6,TRBD2,CASSSPSGSSYEQYF
-,TRBV30,TRBD1,CAWRPDRNQPQHF
-,TRBV29-1,-,CSVAVGLPGGGNTIYF
-,TRBV11-3,TRBD2,CASSLGSGGAQETQYF
few,TRBV28,-,CASRPSGQPQHF
once,TRBV10-3,-,CAISDRRRYTGELFF
-,TRBV18,TRBD2,CASSPPSASGDAYEQYF
-,TRBV4-3,TRBD2,CASSPGLAENTGELFF
-,TRBV7-2,TRBD2,CASSLASSGTYNEQFF
-,TRBV19,-,CASSIVGNAPRNTEAFF
-,TRBV6-5,-,CASSRGVGNQPQHF
once,TRBV30,-,CAWSVGQSKNIQYF
-,TRBV18,-,CASSPANQPQHF
-,TRBV5-5,TRBD1,CASSYDEDRGANQPQHF
-,TRBV7-2,-,CASSPRGYKHSTYNEQFF
-,TRBV19,TRBD2,CASRSTSGGPGELFF
-,TRBV28,-,CASSLVSPPRRYF
once,TRBV6-5,-,CASRSSQGRYNEQFF
-,TRBV6-1,TRBD1,CASRDRGYSYEQYF
-,TRBV18,TRBD1,CASSPRGSGQSTDTQYF
-,TRBV5-6,-,CASSPPSAFQETQYF
once,TRBV28,TRBD1,CASSLARDSYGYTF
-,TRBV19,TRBD1,CASTGTGNTEAFF
-,TRBV29-1,-,CSGLASYNEQFF
-,TRBV9,-,CASSVTGQETQYF